Below, 16 T cell receptor beta chains from the same sample are listed, as sequenced in a study of blood T cell repertoires in COVID-19. Clones were sequenced by immunoSEQ multiplex PCR, and TCRdb holds only the in-frame ones, with some missing. This table holds 120,000 to 150,000 clones, 84% found once. The sample consisted of peripheral blood. These receptors all stem from a human donor in a cohort sampled during active COVID-19.

The gene calls are TRBV30 and TRBJ2-7; TRBD1 might be the D (6 bases). V lost 5 bases and J 2 bases, leaving 10 bases between the germline ends. The CDR3 is 12 amino acids. Germline CDR1 and CDR2: GTSNPN and SVGIG (reference sequence). CDR3 sequence: CAWERGTYEQYF. In nucleotides, the CDR3 is TGTGCCTGGGAGAGGGGGACCTACGAGCAGTACTTC.

Written as DNA, the CDR3 is TGTGCCACCAGCAGGTTTGGGACTAGCGGGGGGCCGAGCTCCTACAATGAGCAGTTCTTC. Residues: CATSRFGTSGGPSSYNEQFF. The genes are TRBV15 and TRBJ2-1, with TRBD2 matching 15 bases. The junction had 9 bases not matched to a gene; V was cut back by 3 bases and J by 0 bases. CDR1 is LNHNV, CDR2 YYDKDF, per germline (reference sequence). The CDR3 covers 20 residues. Looking up the rest from reference TRBV15 and TRBJ2-1 gives the full variable domain: DAMVIQNPRYQVTQFGKPVTLSCSQTLNHNVMYWYQQKSSQAPKLLFHYYDKDFNNEADTPDNFQSRRPNTSFCFLDIRSPGLGDTAMYLCATSRFGTSGGPSSYNEQFFGPGTRLTVL.

This chain connects TRBV27 to TRBJ2-5; possibly TRBD1 for D (6 bases). V was cut by 5 bases and J by 4 bases, with 17 bases left in between. Germline V gives CDR1 MNHEY, CDR2 SMNVEV (reference sequence). The CDR3 is made up of 15 amino acids. The CDR3, as DNA: TGTGCCAGCAGTCCAGGGGAGCCAAATACAGAGACCCAGTACTTC. Its translation is CASSPGEPNTETQYF.

V and J are TRBV30 and TRBJ1-1; possibly TRBD1 for D (6 bases). Trimming left V 2 bases short and J 1 base short, with 11 bases between. Germline V gene data show CDR1 as GTSNPN and CDR2 as SVGIG (reference sequence). The CDR3 runs to 14 residues. For the CDR3, the DNA is TGTGCCTGGAGTCGGGGACATAGGAACACTGAAGCTTTCTTT. It specifies CAWSRGHRNTEAFF.

V and J are TRBV7-8 and TRBJ1-5, with D possibly TRBD1 on 5 matching bases. This CDR3 spans 13 amino acids. Deletions cut 0 bases from V and 12 bases from J, with 12 bases between. Germline V gene data show CDR1 as SGHVS and CDR2 as FQNEAQ. The CDR3 bases are TGTGCCAGCAGCTTAGCCCAGGGCTGGTTCCAGCATTTT. Translating gives CASSLAQGWFQHF. The full variable domain, with the rest looked up from reference TRBV7-8 and TRBJ1-5, is GAGVSQSPRYKVAKRGQDVALRCDPISGHVSLFWYQQALGQGPEFLTYFQNEAQLDKSGLPSDRFFAERPEGSVSTLKIQRTQQEDSAVYLCASSLAQGWFQHFGDGTRLSIL.

The chain has TRBV5-1 and TRBJ2-1, with D perhaps TRBD1 (5 bases). In germline, CDR1 is SGHRS, CDR2 YFSETQ. This CDR3 comprises 15 residues. V was pared by 4 bases and J by 0 bases, with 11 bases between. CDR3 in amino acids: CASSLRALSYNEQFF. CDR3 nucleotide sequence: TGCGCCAGCAGCCTCAGGGCCCTCTCCTACAATGAGCAGTTCTTC.

This clone was observed a few times. The chain joins TRBV15 to TRBJ1-2, with a tentative D call TRBD1 (5 bases). Germline CDR1 reads LNHNV; CDR2 reads YYDKDF (reference sequence). V shed 1 base and J shed 3 bases, with 9 bases lying between them. The CDR3 contains 14 residues. CDR3 in DNA: TGTGCCACCAGCAGAGGAGAGACAGACTATGGCTACACCTTC. Residues: CATSRGETDYGYTF. The variable domain in full, completed from reference TRBV15 and TRBJ1-2, reads DAMVIQNPRYQVTQFGKPVTLSCSQTLNHNVMYWYQQKSSQAPKLLFHYYDKDFNNEADTPDNFQSRRPNTSFCFLDIRSPGLGDTAMYLCATSRGETDYGYTFGSGTRLTVV.

The chain couples TRBV3-1 (or the pseudogene TRBV3-2) to TRBJ2-7; 7 bases are shared with TRBD1. V lost 4 bases to trimming and J lost 6 bases; unmatched junction nucleotides: 12. There are 15 residues in the CDR3. Looked up from germline, CDR1 is LGHDT and CDR2 is YNNKEL (reference sequence). Written as DNA, the CDR3 is TGTGCCAGCAGCCCCATCCTCGGACAGGCCATCGAGCAGTACTTC. Translating gives CASSPILGQAIEQYF.

The rearrangement uses TRBV12-3 or TRBV12-4 and TRBJ2-3; D remains unclear. V dropped 8 bases and J dropped 4 bases, with 10 bases sitting between them. The CDR3 length is 12 residues. CDR3 residues: CASGPLPDTQYF. For the CDR3, the DNA is TGTGCCAGCGGCCCTCTTCCAGATACGCAGTATTTT.

The rearrangement joins TRBV19 to TRBJ2-7; TRBD1 is a possible D gene (6 bases). Germline assignment: CDR1 LNHDA and CDR2 SQIVND (reference sequence). The CDR3 loop spans 12 amino acids. V lost 4 bases to trimming and J lost 6 bases, with 10 bases between them. The CDR3 coding sequence is TGTGCCAGTAGTAATACAGGGTTCGAGCAGTACTTC. Protein sequence: CASSNTGFEQYF.

This sequence joins TRBV4-2 and TRBJ1-2, with D perhaps matching TRBD1 (6 bases). There are 15 residues in the CDR3. Trimming shortened V by 2 bases and J by 3 bases, and 13 bases separated the two germline ends. Germline-derived CDR1 and CDR2 are LGHNA and YNFKEQ. CDR3 sequence (DNA): TGTGCCAGCAGCCAACAGGGGCTAAATGACTATGGCTACACCTTC. It codes for CASSQQGLNDYGYTF.

For the CDR3, the DNA is TGTGCCCTGGAGGAGGGGATGAACACTGAAGCTTTCTTT. Translating it yields CALEEGMNTEAFF. The V call is TRBV30, the J call TRBJ1-1; perhaps TRBD1 as D (5 bases). The CDR3 is 13 amino acids. The germline gives CDR1 GTSNPN, CDR2 SVGIG (reference sequence). V lost 8 bases and J lost 0, with 13 bases in between.

The chain employs TRBV4-3 and TRBJ1-4, with a possible D match to TRBD1 (5 bases). This CDR3 comprises 15 residues. CDR1 and CDR2 from the germline V gene are LGHNA and YSLEER. V was pared by 6 bases and J by 5 bases, with 16 bases between. The CDR3 loop reads CASSPWAGKNEKLFF. The DNA of the CDR3 is TGCGCCAGCAGTCCGTGGGCAGGGAAGAATGAAAAACTGTTTTTT.

The chain recombines TRBV28 with TRBJ2-1; D is unresolved. This CDR3 comprises 12 residues. The ends were cut back, 6 bases at V and 15 bases at J, with 18 bases in the middle. Germline CDR1 is MDHEN and CDR2 is SYDVKM. The CDR3 loop is CASSPSPTGAFF. The CDR3 DNA follows: TGTGCCAGCAGCCCCTCGCCGACGGGTGCGTTCTTC.

The genes are TRBV7-8 and TRBJ2-2; D not resolved. Germline loops: CDR1 SGHVS, CDR2 FQNEAQ. V dropped 5 bases and J dropped 4 bases, with 11 bases sitting between them. This CDR3 is built from 14 residues. CDR3 DNA: TGTGCCAGCAGCCCCCCGGGTGGCACCGGGGAGCTGTTTTTT. The encoded protein is CASSPPGGTGELFF.

V is TRBV6-5 and J is TRBJ1-3; 7 nucleotides agree with TRBD1. Losses at the gene ends were 2 bases for V and 4 bases for J; bases not matched to a gene: 5. Germline V gene sequence: CDR1 MNHEY, CDR2 SVGAGI. The CDR3 runs to 15 residues. CDR3 protein: CASSYQGGTGNTIYF. In DNA, the CDR3 is TGTGCCAGCAGTTACCAAGGGGGCACCGGAAACACCATATATTTT.